Below, one TCR beta chain is given with its context. The treatment: preoperative locoregional IRX-2 cytokine immunotherapy. This phase Ib study tested locoregional IRX-2 cytokine immunotherapy given before surgery. Germline-derived CDR1 and CDR2 are SEHNR and FQNEAQ (reference sequence). The CDR3 runs 16 residues. With 5 bases clipped from V and 5 bases from J, the junction kept 8 bases outside the gene matches. This record comes from a study of preoperative IRX-2 immunotherapy in early breast cancer. Some clones are missing from TCRdb's copy, which holds only in-frame ones; the method was immunoSEQ multiplex PCR. Here the sample spans around 28,000 clones, 90% being singletons.

This specimen was collected from a patient treated with IRX-2 immunotherapy. The sequence was collected from a human donor with breast cancer. The chain couples TRBV7-9 to TRBJ2-1, with 11 bases identical to TRBD1. As DNA, the CDR3 is TGTGCCAGCAGCCCTCGGACAGGGGGCGATCACAATGAGCAGTTCTTC. Amino acid sequence: CASSPRTGGDHNEQFF.